This T cell receptor beta chain was sequenced for a study of T cells in Graves' hyperthyroidism and ophthalmopathy. The sample holds a few counts of this clonotype. The germline V gene encodes CDR1 DFQATT and CDR2 SNEGSKA (reference sequence). Germline trimming cut 5 bases from V and 1 base from J; bases unmatched to any gene: 8. The CDR3 is 16 residues long. TCR beta CDR3 region amplification was performed from RNA transcripts. The TCR CDR3 was amplified in a first-round RT-PCR using the HTBI primer set. TCRdb itself ran the multiplex PCR reads through MiXCR, one entry per CDR3 protein. The sample carries 650,000 to 800,000 distinct CDR3 sequences, 45% recorded once.

The chain combines TRBV20-1 with TRBJ1-6; 7 positions match TRBD1. Input material: peripheral blood or thyroid tissue (not recorded which). This sequence was found in an adult man with Graves' disease, either hyperthyroidism or ophthalmopathy (not recorded which). The CDR3 protein is CSAVGGTVSYNSPLHF. In nucleotides, the CDR3 is TGCAGTGCTGTTGGCGGGACAGTGTCCTATAATTCACCCCTCCACTTT.